This T cell receptor (beta chain) was captured by sequencing in a study of Ad26.COV2.S vaccination and SARS-CoV-2 variants. Background on the study: Recipients of Ad26.COV2.S got it intramuscularly, once or twice 56 days apart. Study results and caveats: Reportedly, after vaccination the spike-specific CD8+ and CD4+ T cell responses displayed substantial breadth. It is possible that the TCR breadth and depth analyses underestimated the total T cell responses.

The data were produced by immunoSEQ multiplex PCR, yet TCRdb's version contains in-frame clones alone and is incomplete. The repertoire holds hundreds of thousands of clones, with around 90% as singletons. This clone was seen only once. Its matching antigen is unknown. Germline values: CDR1 MNHEY, CDR2 SVGAGI. The CDR3 has 13 residues. Trimming took off 5 bases at V and 5 bases at J, with 10 bases between the two ends. Noted treatment: around 19 received Ad26.COV2.S at low or high dose, single or two shots; 5 received placebo; per-sample allocation not given. Samples analyzed were those drawn on day 63 after the first vaccine or placebo injection. This person who donated was an adult of 18-55 years in Boston.

This clonotype was obtained from a person aged 18-60 years who received the Ad26.COV2.S COVID-19 vaccine or a placebo. Here the sequenced sample was peripheral blood, taken in a trial of Ad26.COV2.S vaccine versus placebo. The chain has TRBV6-5 and TRBJ2-4; D possibly corresponds to TRBD1 (6 bases). The CDR3 protein is CASSPTGQNIQYF. The CDR3 region has the DNA TGTGCCAGCAGTCCCACAGGGCAAAACATTCAGTACTTC.